A selection of T cell receptor beta chains follows, all from one sample in a study of control samples from healthy donors and cancer patients. The repertoire was sequenced with immunoSEQ multiplex PCR; TCRdb's copy has only in-frame clones and lacks some. The data contain around 94,000 clones, 85% to 95% of them singletons. Sample: blood. These TCRs come from a woman aged 25 to 45 in good health. Both conserved end residues are part of each CDR3. A D gene is named only where the DNA matches it firmly. Not every row has a clone size; where given, it reads once, few, many or a size class.

TRBV3-1/TRBV3-2	NA	15	NA	TRBJ1-3	CASSQDRGTGNTIYF	TGTGCCAGCAGCCAAGACAGGGGCACTGGAAACACCATATATTTT
TRBV18	NA	17	TRBD1	TRBJ1-2	CASSGRDRGNTNYGYTF	TGTGCCAGCTCAGGCCGGGACAGGGGGAACACTAACTATGGCTACACCTTC
TRBV7-8	NA	16	NA	TRBJ1-2	CASTSNKNRFPYGYTF	TGTGCCAGCACAAGTAATAAGAACAGGTTTCCCTATGGCTACACCTTC
TRBV7-9	NA	13	NA	TRBJ1-1	CASSLGGGTEAFF	TGTGCCAGCAGCTTGGGGGGCGGTACTGAAGCTTTCTTT
TRBV29-1	NA	11	TRBD1	TRBJ2-7	CSVRQGREQYF	TGCAGCGTAAGACAGGGGCGGGAGCAGTACTTC
TRBV11-2	NA	15	NA	TRBJ1-2	CASSPDSSGGRGYTF	TGTGCCAGCAGCCCGGACTCCTCAGGTGGTCGAGGCTACACCTTC
TRBV29-1	NA	14	TRBD2	TRBJ2-2	CSVAGGGLTGELFF	TGCAGCGTAGCGGGAGGGGGCCTCACCGGGGAGCTGTTTTTT
TRBV25-1	once	14	TRBD1	TRBJ1-6	CASSEGQDNSPLHF	TGTGCCAGCAGTGAGGGACAGGATAATTCACCCCTCCACTTT
TRBV2	NA	13	TRBD1	TRBJ1-6	CASSDDRDSPLHF	TGTGCCAGCAGTGATGACAGGGATTCACCCCTCCACTTT
TRBV5-4	NA	13	NA	TRBJ2-7	CASSFDRTYEQYF	TGTGCCAGCAGCTTTGACAGAACCTACGAGCAGTACTTC
TRBV7-9	NA	16	NA	TRBJ1-1	CASSFGRDFMNTEAFF	TGTGCCAGCAGCTTTGGTAGGGACTTCATGAACACTGAAGCTTTCTTT
TRBV7-6	once	14	TRBD2	TRBJ2-7	CASSRTSGSYEQYF	TGTGCCAGCAGTCGGACTAGCGGCTCCTACGAGCAGTACTTC
TRBV19	NA	15	NA	TRBJ2-7	CASSPTDRKAYEQYF	TGTGCCAGTAGTCCCACAGACAGGAAAGCCTACGAGCAGTACTTC
TRBV5-6	once	16	NA	TRBJ1-1	CASSPTGTKIHTEAFF	TGTGCCAGCAGCCCAACTGGGACAAAGATCCACACTGAAGCTTTCTTT
TRBV15	NA	14	NA	TRBJ1-2	CATSREYPTRGYTF	TGTGCCACCAGCAGAGAATACCCGACTCGGGGCTACACCTTC
TRBV7-8	once	16	TRBD1	TRBJ1-2	CASSPRQGLGTYGYTF	TGTGCCAGCAGCCCGCGACAGGGGCTCGGGACCTATGGCTACACCTTC
TRBV2	NA	14	TRBD1	TRBJ1-5	CASSEIRGNQPQHF	TGTGCCAGCAGTGAAATCAGGGGGAATCAGCCCCAGCATTTT
TRBV14	NA	15	TRBD1	TRBJ1-1	CASSQRQGGNTEAFF	TGTGCCAGCAGCCAAAGACAGGGGGGGAACACTGAAGCTTTCTTT
TRBV2	NA	13	NA	TRBJ1-1	CASSDTVGTEAFF	TGTGCCAGCAGTGACACAGTTGGCACTGAAGCTTTCTTT
TRBV5-1	NA	15	TRBD1	TRBJ2-4	CASSARGPAGNIQYF	TGCGCCAGCAGCGCCAGGGGGCCAGCTGGAAACATTCAGTACTTC
TRBV13	once	16	NA	TRBJ1-6	CASSLKGSSYNSPLHF	TGTGCCAGCAGCCTAAAGGGGAGCTCCTATAATTCACCCCTCCACTTT
TRBV5-6	NA	14	NA	TRBJ1-1	CASSLASLNTEAFF	TGTGCCAGCAGCTTGGCCTCCTTGAACACTGAAGCTTTCTTT
TRBV5-3	few	11	TRBD1	TRBJ2-6	CARSSSPGTGF	TGTGCCAGAAGCTCCTCTCCCGGGACAGGGTTC
TRBV6-5	NA	14	NA	TRBJ1-2	CASSYSRRVDGYTF	TGTGCCAGCAGTTACTCGCGCAGGGTGGATGGCTACACCTTC
TRBV29-1	NA	15	TRBD1	TRBJ1-2	CSVEDRTGYNYGYTF	TGCAGCGTTGAAGACCGGACAGGGTATAACTATGGCTACACCTTC
TRBV5-1	once	11	NA	TRBJ2-7	CASSLDTEQYF	TGCGCCAGCAGCTTGGACACCGAGCAGTACTTC
TRBV24-1	NA	15	TRBD1	TRBJ2-3	CATSDDRGGTDTQYF	TGTGCCACCAGTGATGACAGGGGTGGCACAGATACGCAGTATTTT
TRBV18	NA	16	NA	TRBJ1-1	CASSPMSPESYTEAFF	TGTGCCAGCTCACCTATGTCCCCCGAATCGTACACTGAAGCTTTCTTT
TRBV19	NA	16	NA	TRBJ2-6	CASSIAGLSGANVLTF	TGTGCCAGTAGTATTGCAGGGCTATCTGGGGCCAACGTCCTGACTTTC
TRBV6-1	NA	12	NA	TRBJ1-5	CASSEAYVSQHF	TGTGCCAGCAGTGAAGCATATGTATCCCAGCATTTT
TRBV3-1/TRBV3-2	NA	14	TRBD1	TRBJ2-7	CASSHGQGNYEQYF	TGTGCCAGCAGCCATGGACAGGGTAACTACGAGCAGTACTTC